The 28 T cell receptor beta chains listed next were all sequenced from one sample in a study of T-cell reconstitution after alpha-beta-depleted transplantation in children (TCRdb year 2016). Library preparation employed PCR. Sequenced on an Illumina HiSeq 2500. TCR libraries were prepared with molecular barcoding, using unique molecular identifiers to normalize TCRbeta repertoire quantification. Using fastp at Q25 and MiXCR, TCRdb reprocessed the public reads and kept productive beta chains. Each CDR3 protein appears once, grouped with its most common genes and DNA. For this sample there are approximately 130,000 distinct CDR3 sequences; about 9.9% appear just once. The top ten constitute 24% of the sample. The sample's treatment or condition label, in plain terms: allogeneic hematopoietic cell transplantation with graft depleted of TCRalphabeta T cells and CD19 B cells. Sample: PBMCs, mostly from graft donor cells, taken 180 days after TCRalphabeta/CD19-depleted stem cell transplant. The receptors were gathered from a girl under three years old who had a stem cell transplant for combined immunodeficiency, so the T cells may come from the graft donor.

V is TRBV9 and J is TRBJ2-2; TRBD2 agrees at 11 bases. Germline V gene data show CDR1 as SGDLS and CDR2 as YYNGEE. This CDR3 has 15 residues. V lost 3 bases to trimming and J lost 5 bases; unmatched junction nucleotides: 3. The CDR3, as DNA: TGTGCCAGCAGCGAGGGACTAGCGGATACCGGGGAGCTGTTTTTT. Translated: CASSEGLADTGELFF. Complete variable domain (other parts from reference TRBV9 and TRBJ2-2): DSGVTQTPKHLITATGQRVTLRCSPRSGDLSVYWYQQSLDQGLQFLIQYYNGEERAKGNILERFSAQQFPDLHSELNLSSLELGDSALYFCASSEGLADTGELFFGEGSRLTVL.

This clonotype turned up a few times. This sequence joins TRBV19 and TRBJ1-5; possibly TRBD1 for D (6 bases). This CDR3 has 17 residues. Trimming cost V 6 bases and J 0 bases, with 18 bases left between them. Looked up from germline, CDR1 is LNHDA and CDR2 is SQIVND (reference sequence). The DNA of the CDR3 is TGTGCCAGTAGAACCCACGGGGGCGTCTATAGCAATCAGCCCCAGCATTTT. Translating gives CASRTHGGVYSNQPQHF.

This clonotype turned up a few times. This chain joins TRBV7-2 and TRBJ1-2; 7 positions agree with TRBD1. The trim removed 0 bases at V and 4 bases at J, leaving 5 bases unmatched. The CDR3 consists of 15 residues. Germline assignment: CDR1 SGHTA and CDR2 FQGNSA. The CDR3 DNA reads as TGTGCCAGCAGCTTAGCGCAGGGGGGTACCTATGGCTACACCTTC. This gives the protein CASSLAQGGTYGYTF.

The V and J genes are TRBV9 and TRBJ2-1, with D perhaps matching TRBD1 (6 bases). The V gene's germline CDR1 is SGDLS and CDR2 YYNGEE. Trimming stripped 0 bases from V and 6 bases from J, with 10 bases between. The CDR3 loop spans 14 amino acids. CDR3 DNA: TGTGCCAGCAGCGTAGCACTAGGGGGCAATGAGCAGTTCTTC. It encodes CASSVALGGNEQFF.

This clonotype was seen ten or more times. The chain combines TRBV18 with TRBJ2-2; TRBD1 aligns across 10 bases. Germline V lookup: CDR1 KGHSH, CDR2 LQKENI. The junction had 5 bases not matched to a gene; V was cut back by 4 bases and J by 6 bases. The length of the CDR3 is 15 residues. CDR3 coding DNA: TGTGCCAGCTCACTGACAGGGGGCGACGCCGGGGAGCTGTTTTTT. Residues: CASSLTGGDAGELFF.

This clonotype was seen a few times. The J gene is TRBJ2-1, the V gene TRBV20-1, with 10 positions matching TRBD1. The length of the CDR3 is 15 residues. The trim removed 5 bases at V and 8 bases at J, leaving 12 bases unmatched. Germline loops: CDR1 DFQATT, CDR2 SNEGSKA (reference sequence). DNA of the CDR3: TGCAGTGCTCTACGGGACAGGGGCCTACGTGATGAGCAGTTCTTC. Translation: CSALRDRGLRDEQFF.

This clonotype was seen only a few times. This chain connects TRBV20-1 to TRBJ2-7; 7 positions agree with TRBD1. The trim removed 1 base at V and 2 bases at J, leaving 5 bases unmatched. This CDR3 has 14 amino acids. Germline values: CDR1 DFQATT, CDR2 SNEGSKA (reference sequence). CDR3 amino acids: CSARAGQETYEQYF. Written as DNA, the CDR3 is TGCAGTGCTAGAGCAGGACAGGAGACCTACGAGCAGTACTTC.

This clonotype was observed a handful of times. The chain joins TRBV6-1 to TRBJ1-3; no clear D. Trimming pared 1 base from V and 2 bases from J, leaving 9 bases between. The germline V gene has CDR1 MNHNS and CDR2 SASEGT. CDR3 length: 15 residues. CDR3 in DNA: TGTGCCAGCAGTGAAGTGAGAAACCCTGGAAACACCATATATTTT. It codes for CASSEVRNPGNTIYF.

This clonotype showed up just a few times. CDR3 sequence: CASSALRGDNEQFF. Here the CDR3 DNA reads TGTGCCAGCAGCGCCCTCCGCGGAGACAATGAGCAGTTCTTC. The V and J genes are TRBV9 and TRBJ2-1, with D unresolved. Trimming took 3 bases from V and 5 from J, leaving 12 bases between them. CDR3 length: 14 amino acids. The germline CDR1 and CDR2 sequences are SGDLS and YYNGEE.

By share, this clonotype counts as medium-sized (0.01 to 0.1%). The chain carries TRBV5-6 and TRBJ2-1, with a tentative D call TRBD1 (6 bases). V was pared by 1 base and J by 9 bases, with 11 bases between. CDR1 and CDR2 (germline): SGHDT, YYEEEE. The CDR3 totals 13 residues. This CDR3 is CASSLLTGSEQFF. The CDR3 nucleotides are TGTGCCAGCAGCTTGTTGACAGGCAGTGAGCAGTTCTTC. The complete variable domain, with remaining parts taken from reference TRBV5-6 and TRBJ2-1, reads DAGVTQSPTHLIKTRGQQVTLRCSPKSGHDTVSWYQQALGQGPQFIFQYYEEEERQRGNFPDRFSGHQFPNYSSELNVNALLLGDSALYLCASSLLTGSEQFFGPGTRLTVL.

This clonotype was recorded a few times. The J gene is TRBJ2-3, the V gene TRBV10-3; D uncertain. The CDR3 spans 15 residues. Trimming pared 7 bases from V and 0 bases from J, leaving 14 bases between. Germline V gene data show CDR1 as ENHRY and CDR2 as SYGVKD. The CDR3, as DNA: TGTGCCATCACGGACCCGCTACATAGCACAGATACGCAGTATTTT. This sequence encodes CAITDPLHSTDTQYF.

The rearrangement joins TRBV7-8 to TRBJ1-1; 7 nucleotides line up with TRBD1. CDR3 size: 13 residues. Germline assignment: CDR1 SGHVS and CDR2 FQNEAQ. The V segment lost 3 bases and the J segment 8 bases; nucleotides outside the gene matches: 6. The CDR3 DNA reads as TGTGCCAGCAGCTTCGAAACAGGGGCGGAAGCTTTCTTT. Translating it yields CASSFETGAEAFF.

This clonotype was recorded a few times. This chain links TRBV12-3 or TRBV12-4 with TRBJ1-1; 7 nucleotides align to TRBD1. The CDR3 is 15 amino acids. J gave up 6 bases and V 3 bases, and 10 bases lay outside the gene matches. Here the CDR3 DNA reads TGTGCCAGCAGTTTTGACAGGGTCGGCTACGCTGAAGCTTTCTTT. Its translation is CASSFDRVGYAEAFF.

This clonotype showed up just a few times. J is TRBJ2-2 and V is TRBV4-1; 8 bases are shared with TRBD1. Germline V gene sequence: CDR1 MGHRA, CDR2 YSYEKL. The ends lost 4 bases at V and 4 bases at J; junction bases unmatched: 5. This CDR3 has 15 amino acids. DNA of the CDR3: TGCGCCAGCAGCCCCAGACAGGGGTCCACCGGGGAGCTGTTTTTT. Translated: CASSPRQGSTGELFF.

This clonotype was picked up a small number of times. J is TRBJ2-5 and V is TRBV12-3 or TRBV12-4; 9 bases are a match to TRBD2. Trimming removed 5 bases from V and 5 bases from J; junction bases left unmatched: 9. There are 15 residues in the CDR3. CDR3 sequence reads: CASSPDSGRGETQYF. The CDR3 DNA reads as TGTGCCAGCAGTCCCGATAGCGGGAGAGGGGAGACCCAGTACTTC.

As for this clonotype: This clone may be a read error of a much larger clone one base away. Since the CDR3 does not end with the conserved phenylalanine or tryptophan, this likely comes from a read error. This chain links TRBV29-1 with TRBJ1-1, with D possibly being TRBD1 (5 bases). The CDR3 sequence is 15 residues long. The germline gives CDR1 SQVTM, CDR2 ANQGSEA. This CDR3 reads CSAPRGGALSTEAFL. CDR3 bases: TGCAGTGCTCCCCGGGGGGGAGCCCTGAGTACTGAAGCTTTCCTT.

A word on this clonotype: An end of the junction differs from the germline gene, which may be a read error. This chain connects TRBV28 to TRBJ2-1; maybe TRBD1 (6 bases). Germline V CDR1 and CDR2: MDHEN, SYDVKM. The CDR3 covers 14 residues. The CDR3 loop reads CASTELQGDNEEFF. DNA of the CDR3: TGTGCCAGCACCGAGCTACAGGGCGACAATGAGGAGTTCTTC.

V is TRBV10-3 and J is TRBJ2-2; 13 bases line up with TRBD2. The CDR3 length is 18 residues. The J segment lost 1 base and the V segment lost 8 bases, leaving 10 bases of the junction unmatched. The germline gives CDR1 ENHRY, CDR2 SYGVKD. CDR3 coding DNA: TGTGCCATCGGCGTCCCGGGACTAGCGGGACTGAACACCGGGGAGCTGTTTTTT. Translating it yields CAIGVPGLAGLNTGELFF.

This clonotype occurred a few times. This chain joins TRBV6-1 and TRBJ2-7, with 10 bases that match TRBD1. V trimming: 5 bases; J trimming: 6 bases; junction bases outside the gene matches: 19. This CDR3 contains 18 residues. Germline V CDR1 and CDR2: MNHNS, SASEGT. This CDR3 is CASSPRGGQGMVRLEQYF. DNA for the CDR3: TGTGCCAGCAGTCCACGTGGGGGACAGGGGATGGTTCGACTCGAGCAGTACTTC.

The genes are TRBV20-1 and TRBJ2-5; 7 nucleotides line up with TRBD1. Germline CDR1 and CDR2: DFQATT and SNEGSKA (reference sequence). After removal of 3 bases from V and 2 bases from J, the junction contained 3 bases not matched to a gene. The length of the CDR3 is 13 residues. The CDR3 sequence: CSARGQPQETQYF. CDR3 DNA: TGCAGTGCTAGGGGACAGCCTCAAGAGACCCAGTACTTC.

This clonotype came up many times. The chain employs TRBV20-1 and TRBJ2-3; D is uncertain. Germline V gene data show CDR1 as DFQATT and CDR2 as SNEGSKA (reference sequence). V lost 8 bases and J 0 bases, leaving 12 bases between the germline ends. The CDR3 runs to 13 residues. The CDR3 here is CSLEAASTDTQYF. As DNA, the CDR3 is TGCAGTCTAGAGGCCGCTAGCACAGATACGCAGTATTTT.

This clonotype was counted at least ten times. The gene calls are TRBV10-3 and TRBJ2-1; no definite D call. The CDR3 has 9 amino acids. Germline CDR1 and CDR2: ENHRY and SYGVKD. Trimming removed 7 bases from V and 8 bases from J, with 3 bases in between. The CDR3, as DNA: TGTGCCATCACCGATGAGCAGTTCTTC. This translates into CAITDEQFF.

The chain combines TRBV20-1 with TRBJ1-5; unclear D gene. Germline V lookup: CDR1 DFQATT, CDR2 SNEGSKA (reference sequence). This CDR3 region has 14 residues. Trimming removed 3 bases at V and 7 bases at J, with 16 bases between. DNA for the CDR3: TGCAGTGCTAGTCAGCGGGGTCCCATCCAGCCCCAGCATTTT. This encodes CSASQRGPIQPQHF.

This clonotype has only a few counts. The V and J genes are TRBV20-1 and TRBJ2-5; 8 bases are shared with TRBD2. With V trimmed by 4 bases and J by 0 bases, 7 bases remained unmatched. This CDR3 comprises 15 residues. Germline V gene sequence: CDR1 DFQATT, CDR2 SNEGSKA (reference sequence). This CDR3 is CSAKVAGLNQETQYF. The CDR3 nucleotides are TGCAGTGCTAAAGTAGCGGGGCTCAACCAAGAGACCCAGTACTTC.

The V call is TRBV5-1, the J call TRBJ1-5; TRBD1 agrees at 11 bases. J lost 0 bases, V lost 2 bases, and 10 bases had no gene match. The length of the CDR3 is 19 residues. CDR1 SGHRS and CDR2 YFSETQ come from the germline V gene. CDR3 region: CASSFPRTGGGRSNQPQHF. The CDR3 nucleotides are TGCGCCAGCAGCTTTCCGCGGACAGGGGGCGGACGTAGCAATCAGCCCCAGCATTTT.

A note on this clonotype: This could be a read error, since a much larger clone is one nucleotide away. In this CDR3 the conserved last residue, phenylalanine or tryptophan, is missing, so a read error is likely. The genes are TRBV5-6 and TRBJ2-3, with D possibly called TRBD1 or TRBD2 (5 bases each). This CDR3 has 15 amino acids. Trimming removed 3 bases at V and 7 bases at J, with 18 bases between. Germline V gene sequence: CDR1 SGHDT, CDR2 YYEEEE. The CDR3 is CASSWYRGQMNTQYY. In DNA form, the CDR3 reads TGTGCCAGCAGCTGGTACCGGGGCCAAATGAATACGCAGTATTAT.

In the case of this clonotype: It may be a read error: a sequence one base away is much more abundant. The chain joins TRBV29-1 to TRBJ2-1; 9 nucleotides agree with TRBD2. The germline V gene encodes CDR1 SQVTM and CDR2 ANQGSEA. This CDR3 has 13 residues. CDR3 residues: CSGGRLADNGQFF. In DNA, the CDR3 is TGCAGCGGAGGTCGACTAGCGGACAATGGGCAGTTCTTC.

This clonotype came up many times. The chain employs TRBV5-5 and TRBJ1-1; 9 positions agree with TRBD1. V gave up 4 bases and J gave up 7 bases; unmatched junction bases: 11. Germline lookup yields CDR1 SGHKS and CDR2 YYEKEE (reference sequence). The CDR3 totals 15 residues. CDR3 loop: CASSVLGQGRVEAFF. CDR3 sequence (DNA): TGTGCCAGCAGCGTCCTGGGACAGGGAAGGGTTGAAGCTTTCTTT.